A single sample is the source of the 6 T cell receptor beta chains below, sequenced in a study of human T cells and chemical hapten exposure (dated by TCRdb to about 2021). The time point label, as the study defines it: patch test 3, about 24 weeks after DPC sensitization. Taken with the paper, the label for treatment or condition translates to: therapeutic diphenylcyclopropenone sensitization with weekly scalp DPC. The library was obtained by RACE. Sequencing took place on a NextSeq 500. The public reads were quality trimmed at Q25 with fastp and then assembled into clones with MiXCR by TCRdb, keeping productive beta chains. CDR3 protein duplicates are merged, each entry listing the most common genes and DNA. The sample records around 110,000 distinct CDR3 sequences, 11% of which are singletons. Of the sample, around 2.4% is held by the ten largest clones. The sample here was whole blood, taken in connection with sensitization to the hapten diphenylcyclopropenone (DPC). These receptors came from a woman aged 45-65 years with alopecia areata. Some clones in this sample may be carry-over from other donors' samples.

This clonotype was detected only a few times. The chain combines TRBV6-2 or TRBV6-3 with TRBJ1-5; TRBD1 might be the D (6 bases). CDR1 MNHEY and CDR2 SVGEGT come from the germline V gene. The CDR3 covers 14 residues. V was pared by 2 bases and J by 7 bases, with 12 bases between. The CDR3 is CASSYGTGRQPQHF. Here the CDR3 DNA reads TGTGCCAGCAGTTACGGAACAGGGCGGCAGCCCCAGCATTTT.

This clonotype appeared many times. This chain uses TRBV7-2 with TRBJ2-5; 7 bases match TRBD1. The CDR3 extends over 17 amino acids. The junction had 17 bases not matched to a gene; V was cut back by 5 bases and J by 5 bases. Germline CDR1 is SGHTA and CDR2 is FQGNSA. CDR3 coding DNA: TGTGCCAGCAGCCCAGAGGTATGGGCGACAGGGCAGGAGACCCAGTACTTC. Encoded protein: CASSPEVWATGQETQYF.

The chain couples TRBV5-1 to TRBJ1-2, with TRBD1 matching over 7 bases. The CDR3 totals 14 residues. Germline V CDR1 and CDR2: SGHRS, YFSETQ. With 4 bases clipped from V and 9 bases from J, the junction kept 12 bases outside the gene matches. CDR3 DNA sequence: TGCGCCAGCAGCCCGGATGGGGCAGGGGGAAGCTACACCTTC. Translated, it gives CASSPDGAGGSYTF.

A remark on this clonotype: The germline gene is not matched at one end of the junction; a read error may be the cause. This sequence joins TRBV3-1 and TRBJ2-7; no clear D. The CDR3 spans 14 residues. Germline V lookup: CDR1 LGHDT, CDR2 YNNKEL (reference sequence). The CDR3 loop is CANSQRAGSYEQYF. Written as DNA, the CDR3 is TGTGCCAACAGCCAACGGGCAGGTTCCTACGAGCAGTACTTC.

This clonotype was counted only a few times. In DNA, the CDR3 is TGCAGTGGGAAGACAGAGCCCTACGAGCAGTACTTC. Its translation: CSGKTEPYEQYF. The chain carries TRBV20-1 and TRBJ2-7; tentatively, D is TRBD1 (5 bases). V shed 7 bases and J shed 2 bases, with 12 bases lying between them. There are 12 residues in the CDR3. Germline V gene data show CDR1 as DFQATT and CDR2 as SNEGSKA (reference sequence).

The J gene is TRBJ1-2, the V gene TRBV20-1; 9 nucleotides align to TRBD1. Germline CDR1 reads DFQATT; CDR2 reads SNEGSKA (reference sequence). The CDR3 covers 15 residues. After removal of 0 bases from V and 8 bases from J, the junction contained 10 bases not matched to a gene. CDR3 in amino acids: CSARDPRTGVGGYTF. The CDR3 nucleotides are TGCAGTGCTAGAGATCCACGGACAGGGGTAGGAGGCTACACCTTC.